This is a list of T cell receptor beta chains from one sample in a study of cytomegalovirus exposure and HLA in healthy donors. Method: immunoSEQ multiplex PCR; TCRdb's copy keeps in-frame clones and lacks some. Of 130,000 to 150,000 clones in the sample, approximately 84% are singletons; the top ten hold roughly 10%. Sequenced sample: PBMCs. The source of these receptors is a woman aged 55-70 years in good health and CMV-seropositive. CDR3s include the opening cysteine and the closing phenylalanine or tryptophan. Fields, in order: D gene, V gene, clone size, J gene, CDR3 protein, CDR3 DNA. The D gene is left open where the match is weak. Where a row states a size, it is once, few, many or the class of an expanded clone; other rows omit it.

d_call: TRBD2; v_call: TRBV5-4; clone_size: -; j_call: TRBJ2-3; cdr3_aa: CASTPKASGRTDTQYF; cdr3_nt: TGTGCCAGCACCCCGAAGGCTAGCGGGAGAACAGATACGCAGTATTTT
d_call: -; v_call: TRBV5-1; clone_size: once; j_call: TRBJ2-7; cdr3_aa: CASSLGATSYEQYF; cdr3_nt: TGCGCCAGCAGCTTGGGAGCAACGTCCTACGAGCAGTACTTC
d_call: -; v_call: TRBV7-9; clone_size: -; j_call: TRBJ1-5; cdr3_aa: CASSLELTDQPQHF; cdr3_nt: TGTGCCAGCAGCTTAGAATTAACAGATCAGCCCCAGCATTTT
d_call: -; v_call: TRBV20-1; clone_size: -; j_call: TRBJ2-7; cdr3_aa: CSASPREEQYF; cdr3_nt: TGCAGTGCTAGCCCCCGGGAGGAGCAGTACTTC
d_call: -; v_call: TRBV19; clone_size: few; j_call: TRBJ1-1; cdr3_aa: CASSIQVMNTEAFF; cdr3_nt: TGTGCCAGTAGTATCCAGGTAATGAACACTGAAGCTTTCTTT
d_call: TRBD1; v_call: TRBV11-3; clone_size: -; j_call: TRBJ1-5; cdr3_aa: CASSFIPRGSNQPQHF; cdr3_nt: TGTGCCAGCAGCTTTATTCCCAGGGGGAGCAATCAGCCCCAGCATTTT
d_call: -; v_call: TRBV19; clone_size: -; j_call: TRBJ2-7; cdr3_aa: CASSITDSYEQYF; cdr3_nt: TGTGCCAGTAGTATAACAGACTCCTACGAGCAGTACTTC
d_call: TRBD2; v_call: TRBV27; clone_size: -; j_call: TRBJ2-1; cdr3_aa: CASSPIAGARYNEQFF; cdr3_nt: TGTGCCAGCAGTCCTATAGCGGGAGCTCGATACAATGAGCAGTTCTTC
d_call: -; v_call: TRBV5-6; clone_size: few; j_call: TRBJ2-7; cdr3_aa: CASSPGVGYEQYF; cdr3_nt: TGTGCCAGCAGCCCGGGGGTGGGGTACGAGCAGTACTTC
d_call: TRBD1; v_call: TRBV28; clone_size: -; j_call: TRBJ1-5; cdr3_aa: CASSLWDRGVNQPQHF; cdr3_nt: TGTGCCAGCAGTTTATGGGACAGGGGAGTCAATCAGCCCCAGCATTTT
d_call: TRBD1; v_call: TRBV10-3; clone_size: -; j_call: TRBJ1-4; cdr3_aa: CAISEGQGGEKLFF; cdr3_nt: TGTGCCATCAGTGAGGGCCAGGGGGGTGAAAAACTGTTTTTT
d_call: -; v_call: TRBV6-1; clone_size: once; j_call: TRBJ1-2; cdr3_aa: CASSEATSLGYTF; cdr3_nt: TGTGCCAGCAGTGAGGCCACATCTCTTGGCTACACCTTC
d_call: -; v_call: TRBV19; clone_size: -; j_call: TRBJ1-4; cdr3_aa: CASEHNEKLFF; cdr3_nt: TGTGCCAGTGAACATAATGAAAAACTGTTTTTT
d_call: TRBD1; v_call: TRBV29-1; clone_size: -; j_call: TRBJ2-7; cdr3_aa: CSARSGTGGYEQYF; cdr3_nt: TGCAGCGCACGATCTGGGACAGGGGGCTACGAGCAGTACTTC
d_call: -; v_call: TRBV5-1; clone_size: -; j_call: TRBJ1-1; cdr3_aa: CASSPTGNTEAFF; cdr3_nt: TGCGCCAGCAGCCCAACGGGGAACACTGAAGCTTTCTTT
d_call: TRBD2; v_call: TRBV5-1; clone_size: -; j_call: TRBJ2-5; cdr3_aa: CASSFSRLAVETQYF; cdr3_nt: TGCGCCAGCAGCTTCTCCAGACTAGCGGTAGAGACCCAGTACTTC
d_call: -; v_call: TRBV13; clone_size: -; j_call: TRBJ2-7; cdr3_aa: CASSFGGSGRGTGEQYF; cdr3_nt: TGTGCCAGCAGCTTTGGGGGTTCCGGCAGGGGAACTGGCGAGCAGTACTTC
d_call: -; v_call: TRBV4-2; clone_size: few; j_call: TRBJ2-5; cdr3_aa: CAGSQASGAPYQETQYF; cdr3_nt: TGTGCCGGCAGCCAAGCCTCAGGGGCCCCGTACCAAGAGACCCAGTACTTC
d_call: -; v_call: TRBV30; clone_size: -; j_call: TRBJ2-1; cdr3_aa: CAWSGQFGNEQFF; cdr3_nt: TGTGCCTGGAGTGGACAGTTCGGCAATGAGCAGTTCTTC
d_call: -; v_call: TRBV7-3; clone_size: -; j_call: TRBJ2-7; cdr3_aa: CASSLPGRNEQYF; cdr3_nt: TGTGCCAGCAGCTTACCGGGGAGGAACGAGCAGTACTTC
d_call: -; v_call: TRBV7-2; clone_size: -; j_call: TRBJ2-5; cdr3_aa: CASSPFQETQYF; cdr3_nt: TGTGCCAGCAGCCCGTTCCAAGAGACCCAGTACTTC
d_call: -; v_call: TRBV7-9; clone_size: -; j_call: TRBJ1-3; cdr3_aa: CASSSDSDSGNTIYF; cdr3_nt: TGTGCCAGCAGTTCGGACAGCGACTCTGGAAACACCATATATTTT
d_call: TRBD2; v_call: TRBV10-3; clone_size: -; j_call: TRBJ2-3; cdr3_aa: CAISERSNAGRRERRDTQYF; cdr3_nt: TGTGCCATCAGTGAAAGATCGAACGCGGGAAGGCGGGAGAGGAGAGATACGCAGTATTTT
d_call: -; v_call: TRBV11-3; clone_size: -; j_call: TRBJ2-1; cdr3_aa: CASSLAVEQFF; cdr3_nt: TGTGCCAGCAGCTTAGCGGTAGAGCAGTTCTTC
d_call: TRBD2; v_call: TRBV28; clone_size: -; j_call: TRBJ2-7; cdr3_aa: CASRGLGLAGAYEQYF; cdr3_nt: TGTGCCAGCAGGGGGCTTGGACTAGCGGGCGCGTACGAGCAGTACTTC
d_call: -; v_call: TRBV9; clone_size: -; j_call: TRBJ2-3; cdr3_aa: CASSPSGQYTDTQYF; cdr3_nt: TGTGCCAGCAGCCCGAGCGGGCAGTACACAGATACGCAGTATTTT
d_call: TRBD1; v_call: TRBV5-5; clone_size: -; j_call: TRBJ2-7; cdr3_aa: CASSARDSRAHEQYF; cdr3_nt: TGTGCCAGCAGCGCCCGGGACAGCAGAGCCCACGAGCAGTACTTC
d_call: -; v_call: TRBV10-3; clone_size: once; j_call: TRBJ1-1; cdr3_aa: CAITNLNTEAFF; cdr3_nt: TGTGCCATCACTAATTTGAACACTGAAGCTTTCTTT
d_call: -; v_call: TRBV6-1; clone_size: -; j_call: TRBJ2-7; cdr3_aa: CASRAGLGEQYF; cdr3_nt: TGTGCCAGCAGGGCAGGGCTGGGGGAGCAGTACTTC
d_call: -; v_call: TRBV19; clone_size: -; j_call: TRBJ1-1; cdr3_aa: CASGGYTEAFF; cdr3_nt: TGTGCCAGTGGGGGGTACACTGAAGCTTTCTTT
d_call: -; v_call: TRBV2; clone_size: once; j_call: TRBJ1-5; cdr3_aa: CASSKGANPQPQHF; cdr3_nt: TGTGCCAGCAGTAAAGGAGCCAACCCACAGCCCCAGCATTTT
d_call: TRBD2; v_call: TRBV9; clone_size: few; j_call: TRBJ2-2; cdr3_aa: CASSEAPSGTYTGELFF; cdr3_nt: TGTGCCAGCAGCGAAGCGCCGAGCGGGACCTACACCGGGGAGCTGTTTTTT
d_call: -; v_call: TRBV6-5; clone_size: -; j_call: TRBJ2-7; cdr3_aa: CASSKGQGNSYEQYF; cdr3_nt: TGTGCCAGCAGCAAGGGCCAGGGAAACTCCTACGAGCAGTACTTC
d_call: TRBD2; v_call: TRBV2; clone_size: -; j_call: TRBJ2-1; cdr3_aa: CASRGLAGIYNEQFF; cdr3_nt: TGTGCCAGCAGGGGACTAGCGGGAATATACAATGAGCAGTTCTTC
d_call: TRBD2; v_call: TRBV7-6; clone_size: -; j_call: TRBJ2-7; cdr3_aa: CASSLTGGVEQYF; cdr3_nt: TGTGCCAGCAGCTTAACGGGAGGAGTGGAGCAGTACTTC
d_call: -; v_call: TRBV18; clone_size: -; j_call: TRBJ2-2; cdr3_aa: CASSPRGKNYGELFF; cdr3_nt: TGTGCCAGCTCACCAAGGGGCAAGAACTACGGGGAGCTGTTTTTT
d_call: -; v_call: TRBV7-8; clone_size: -; j_call: TRBJ2-3; cdr3_aa: CASSLRAAKGADTQYF; cdr3_nt: TGTGCCAGCAGCTTAAGGGCAGCTAAGGGGGCAGATACGCAGTATTTT
d_call: TRBD1; v_call: TRBV6-1; clone_size: few; j_call: TRBJ1-1; cdr3_aa: CASSEIGTGTEAFF; cdr3_nt: TGTGCCAGCAGTGAAATTGGGACAGGGACTGAAGCTTTCTTT
d_call: -; v_call: TRBV6-5; clone_size: few; j_call: TRBJ2-7; cdr3_aa: CASSTRWGQQYF; cdr3_nt: TGTGCCAGCAGTACCAGGTGGGGGCAGCAGTACTTC
d_call: -; v_call: TRBV27; clone_size: -; j_call: TRBJ2-5; cdr3_aa: CASSPFGTQYF; cdr3_nt: TGTGCCAGCAGTCCTTTCGGGACCCAGTACTTC